These 6 T cell receptor beta chains were sequenced from one sample in a study of T cells in Graves' hyperthyroidism and ophthalmopathy. Amplification yielded TCR beta CDR3 regions, with RNA transcripts as the source. TCR CDR3 underwent first-round RT-PCR with the HTBI primer set. In TCRdb, the multiplex PCR reads were re-called with MiXCR into one record per CDR3 protein. The data show around 600,000 distinct CDR3 sequences, less than 20% seen once. Material: blood. The receptor set was obtained from a young woman with Graves' hyperthyroidism.

The sample holds many counts of this clonotype. This sequence joins TRBV28 and TRBJ1-2; perhaps TRBD1 as D (6 bases). Trimming took 6 bases from V and 2 from J, leaving 19 bases between them. The CDR3 is 16 residues long. Germline lookup yields CDR1 MDHEN and CDR2 SYDVKM. CDR3 in DNA: TGTGCCAGCAGAAAAAAGACAGGCCCAGGAAACTATGGCTACACCTTC. Its protein is CASRKKTGPGNYGYTF.

The rearrangement links TRBV24-1 to TRBJ2-1; 9 positions match TRBD1. CDR1 is KGHDR and CDR2 is SFDVKD in the germline V gene. V lost 7 bases and J lost 7; bases outside the gene matches: 4. This CDR3 region has 13 residues. The CDR3: CATRGQGRNEQFF. In DNA, the CDR3 is TGTGCCACCAGAGGACAGGGGAGAAATGAGCAGTTCTTC.

The rearrangement links TRBV18 to TRBJ2-7; 9 bases fit TRBD2. The V segment lost 8 bases and the J segment 0 bases; nucleotides outside the gene matches: 2. Germline loops: CDR1 KGHSH, CDR2 LQKENI. This CDR3 contains 13 residues. The CDR3 nucleotides are TGTGCCAGCGCTAGCGGGAACTCCTACGAGCAGTACTTC. Translated: CASASGNSYEQYF.

This clonotype was seen many times. The CDR3 coding sequence is TGTGCCAGCAGCTTAGGGGACTTCACAGATACGCAGTATTTT. Residues: CASSLGDFTDTQYF. The gene calls are TRBV7-2 and TRBJ2-3, with a tentative D call TRBD2 (6 bases). CDR3 length: 14 residues. V was cut by 1 base and J by 2 bases, with 7 bases left in between. Germline V CDR1 and CDR2: SGHTA, FQGNSA.

This clonotype was observed at least ten times. This chain links TRBV6-2 or TRBV6-3 with TRBJ2-1; tentatively, D is TRBD2 (7 bases). CDR3 size: 18 residues. V lost 2 bases, J lost 0 bases, and 17 bases lay in between. Germline values: CDR1 MNHEY, CDR2 SVGEGT. CDR3 in DNA: TGTGCCAGCAGTTACATCAGTGGGGGCGGGAGCTCCTACAATGAGCAGTTCTTC. This codes for CASSYISGGGSSYNEQFF.

This clonotype has just a few counts. The genes are TRBV7-2 and TRBJ1-1; 8 positions agree with TRBD1. V was pared by 5 bases and J by 7 bases, with 6 bases of the junction left unmatched. CDR3 length equals 13 residues. Germline V gene lookup returns CDR1 SGHTA and CDR2 FQGNSA. The CDR3 nucleotides are TGTGCCAGCAGCCTTGGACAGGGTAGTGAAGCTTTCTTT. Its translation is CASSLGQGSEAFF.